Listed here are 4 T cell receptor beta chains from one sample, sequenced in a study of CD8+CD57+ T cells in acquired aplastic anemia. Sequencing involved patients with CD8+CD57+ cell expansion previously shown by flow cytometry. Profiles of TCR beta VDJ and CDR3 were generated from a genomic DNA template. TCRdb re-derived calls from the reads in MiXCR, one entry per CDR3 protein. The table records about 54,000 distinct CDR3 sequences, around 57% of them present only once. The material sequenced was sorted CD4+, CD8+, or CD8+CD57+ T cells (not recorded which) from PBMCs. These receptors came from a human donor with aplastic anemia.

The genes are TRBV10-2 and TRBJ1-4; D gene uncertain. Germline V lookup: CDR1 WSHSY, CDR2 SAAADI. This CDR3 has 14 amino acids. Trimming stripped 3 bases from V and 0 bases from J, with 5 bases between. CDR3 nucleotide sequence: TGCGCCAGCAGTGAAAGGGCAACTAATGAAAAACTGTTTTTT. It is translated as CASSERATNEKLFF.

The chain uses TRBV27 and TRBJ2-2; a possible D gene is TRBD1 (5 bases). Germline lookup yields CDR1 MNHEY and CDR2 SMNVEV (reference sequence). V was pared by 7 bases and J by 8 bases, with 8 bases between. The CDR3 has 11 residues. CDR3 DNA: TGTGCCAGCACTCAGGGAGGGGAGCTGTTTTTT. Translating it yields CASTQGGELFF.

The table lists this clonotype with many counts. V and J are TRBV7-9 and TRBJ2-2; D may correspond to TRBD1 or TRBD2 (5 bases each). CDR1 is SEHNR, CDR2 FQNEAQ, per germline (reference sequence). Trimming removed 5 bases from V and 7 bases from J, with 17 bases in between. The CDR3 has 15 residues. CDR3 nucleotide sequence: TGTGCCAGCAGCCCCGCAGGGCCGGGGATCGGGGAGCTGTTTTTT. Protein sequence: CASSPAGPGIGELFF.

The CDR3 reads CSASRGADTEAFF. The CDR3 DNA is TGCAGTGCTAGTCGGGGCGCCGACACTGAAGCTTTCTTT. The chain recombines TRBV20-1 with TRBJ1-1; a possible D gene is TRBD1 (5 bases). This CDR3 has 13 amino acids. Germline values: CDR1 DFQATT, CDR2 SNEGSKA (reference sequence). Deletions cut 3 bases from V and 3 bases from J, with 11 bases between.